The 21 T cell receptor beta chains listed next were all sequenced from one sample in a study of graft-versus-host responses after intestinal transplantation. Method: immunoSEQ multiplex PCR; TCRdb's copy keeps in-frame clones and lacks some. The sample includes about 90,000 clones, approximately 92% of them seen just once. These receptors are not linked to any known antigen. The sample here was unstimulated CD4+ T cells sorted from spleen or lymph node cells, taken before intestinal transplant. These receptors were obtained from a human donor who received an intestinal transplant.

V is TRBV27 and J is TRBJ1-6, with 8 bases that match TRBD1. V shed 1 base and J 10 bases; nucleotides not matched to a gene: 9. CDR1 is MNHEY and CDR2 is SMNVEV in the germline V gene (reference sequence). The CDR3 is 16 residues long. CDR3 in DNA: TGTGCCAGCAGTTTATATACGGGGACAGGAGCCTCACCCCTCCACTTT. Amino acid sequence: CASSLYTGTGASPLHF.

With respect to this clone: Additional DNA sequences in this sample encode the identical CDR3. The chain is built from TRBV7-6 and TRBJ2-1, with TRBD2 identical over 9 bases. Germline CDR1 SGHVS, CDR2 FNYEAQ. The V gene end was trimmed by 1 base and the J gene end by 0 bases; junction bases not matched to a gene: 4. This CDR3 is 17 amino acids long. CDR3 coding DNA: TGTGCCAGCAGCTTAGAGATAGCGGGGGCCTCCTACAATGAGCAGTTCTTC. It yields the protein CASSLEIAGASYNEQFF. Looking up the rest from reference TRBV7-6 and TRBJ2-1 gives the full variable domain: GAGVSQSPRYKVTKRGQDVALRCDPISGHVSLYWYRQALGQGPEFLTYFNYEAQQDKSGLPNDRFSAERPEGSISTLTIQRTEQRDSAMYRCASSLEIAGASYNEQFFGPGTRLTVL.

V gene TRBV21-1 combines with J gene TRBJ2-7; the D call of TRBD1 is as the table states it, not checked on the DNA. TRBV21-1 is shown as a pseudogene. This CDR3 has 19 amino acids. CDR3: CASSKGGRVSAPPHYEQYF. DNA of the CDR3: TGTGCCAGCAGCAAAGGGGGGCGCGTTAGTGCTCCCCCGCACTACGAGCAGTACTTC.

The rearrangement links TRBV7-9 to TRBJ1-3; D unclear. V shed 1 base and J shed 0 bases, with 13 bases lying between them. Germline CDR1 is SEHNR and CDR2 is FQNEAQ (reference sequence). The CDR3 runs to 17 residues. The DNA for the CDR3 is TGTGCCAGCAGCTTAGTTAACCCTGGTATCTCTGGAAACACCATATATTTT. The encoded protein is CASSLVNPGISGNTIYF.

This clone was picked up one time. CDR3 sequence: CASSLGTDNTGELFF. CDR3 bases: TGTGCCAGCAGCTTAGGGACAGACAACACCGGGGAGCTGTTTTTT. This rearrangement joins TRBV7-6 to TRBJ2-2, with D tentatively TRBD1 (6 bases). This CDR3 spans 15 amino acids. The V and J ends lost 1 base and 2 bases respectively, with 8 bases between them. Germline CDR1 SGHVS, CDR2 FNYEAQ.

CDR3 nucleotides: TGTGCCAGCAGTTATTTCATCTCCTGGGGTCAGCCCCAGCATTTT. Translated: CASSYFISWGQPQHF. The chain employs TRBV6-6 and TRBJ1-5; no definite D call. There are 15 residues in the CDR3. Germline V CDR1 and CDR2: MNHNY, SVGAGI (reference sequence). V was cut by 3 bases and J by 6 bases, with 15 bases left in between.

V is TRBV19 and J is TRBJ2-2; 10 bases match TRBD2. This CDR3 has 16 residues. Germline assignment: CDR1 LNHDA and CDR2 SQIVND (reference sequence). Unmatched junction bases numbered 5, after V lost 4 bases and J lost 3 bases. CDR3 in amino acids: CASSNPSGSYTGELFF. CDR3 sequence (DNA): TGTGCCAGTAGTAACCCTAGCGGGAGTTACACCGGGGAGCTGTTTTTT.

This chain joins TRBV5-1 and TRBJ2-5; 9 bases agree with TRBD2. The CDR3 runs to 16 residues. CDR1 is SGHRS and CDR2 is YFSETQ in the germline V gene. After removal of 4 bases from V and 5 bases from J, the junction contained 12 bases not matched to a gene. The CDR3 spells CASSITTSGDGETQYF. CDR3 coding DNA: TGCGCCAGCAGCATTACGACTAGCGGAGATGGGGAGACCCAGTACTTC.

This rearrangement joins TRBV5-4 to TRBJ1-2; TRBD1 matches at 9 bases. Germline V gives CDR1 SGHNT, CDR2 YYREEE (reference sequence). V gave up 2 bases and J gave up 10 bases; unmatched junction bases: 3. The CDR3 has 12 residues. CDR3 DNA sequence: TGTGCCAGCAGCTTAGACAGGGGGTACTACACCTTC. Protein: CASSLDRGYYTF.

The rearrangement links TRBV9 to TRBJ2-3; 8 bases fit TRBD1. Germline-derived CDR1 and CDR2 are SGDLS and YYNGEE. V was pared by 1 base and J by 5 bases, with 3 bases of the junction left unmatched. The CDR3 runs to 14 residues. The CDR3 nucleotides are TGTGCCAGCAGCGTACGGACAGGGAAAGATACGCAGTATTTT. Its translation: CASSVRTGKDTQYF.

V gene TRBV27 combines with J gene TRBJ2-1; 10 nucleotides line up with TRBD2. V gave up 4 bases and J gave up 0 bases; unmatched junction bases: 9. The CDR3 length is 18 residues. Germline loops: CDR1 MNHEY, CDR2 SMNVEV (reference sequence). CDR3 region: CASSSLAGGASSYNEQFF. The DNA of the CDR3 is TGTGCCAGCAGTTCTTTAGCGGGAGGCGCAAGCTCCTACAATGAGCAGTTCTTC.

V usage is TRBV6-4 and J usage is TRBJ1-5, with no clear D. Germline CDR1 is MRHNA and CDR2 is SNTAGT. The CDR3 spans 14 residues. V lost 7 bases, J lost 2 bases, and 12 bases lay in between. For the CDR3, the DNA is TGTGCCAGCAACCCGAGGAGGGGCAATCAGCCCCAGCATTTT. This encodes CASNPRRGNQPQHF.

The V call is TRBV18, the J call TRBJ2-7, with D possibly matching TRBD2 (6 bases). Trimming cost V 3 bases and J 2 bases, with 14 bases left between them. This CDR3 region has 15 residues. Germline CDR1 is KGHSH and CDR2 is LQKENI. CDR3 DNA sequence: TGTGCCAGCTCACCTCGTGGGGGGAGACCCTACGAGCAGTACTTC. Protein sequence: CASSPRGGRPYEQYF.

This chain uses TRBV28 with TRBJ2-3; 10 positions match TRBD2. Germline CDR1 reads MDHEN; CDR2 reads SYDVKM. The CDR3 covers 17 residues. Trimming cost V 0 bases and J 3 bases; bases outside gene matches: 6. CDR3 region: CASSLWASGSMTDTQYF. The CDR3 nucleotides are TGTGCCAGCAGTTTATGGGCTAGCGGGAGTATGACAGATACGCAGTATTTT.

This clone was detected once. CDR3 loop: CASSPRGGGRLRETQYF. The CDR3, as DNA: TGTGCCAGCTCACCACGGGGCGGGGGCAGGTTACGAGAGACCCAGTACTTC. This chain joins TRBV18 and TRBJ2-5, with a tentative D call TRBD2 (7 bases). The CDR3 totals 17 residues. V was cut by 1 base and J by 4 bases, with 19 bases left in between. CDR1 is KGHSH, CDR2 LQKENI, per germline. Full variable domain (missing parts from reference TRBV18 and TRBJ2-5): NAGVMQNPRHLVRRRGQEARLRCSPMKGHSHVYWYRQLPEEGLKFMVYLQKENIIDESGMPKERFSAEFPKEGPSILRIQQVVRGDSAAYFCASSPRGGGRLRETQYFGPGTRLLVL.

The genes are TRBV5-1 and TRBJ2-1; D is unresolved. Germline CDR1 is SGHRS and CDR2 is YFSETQ. Trimming removed 3 bases from V and 7 bases from J, with 17 bases in between. The CDR3 runs to 15 residues. The CDR3: CASSYSSESRNEQFF. The CDR3 region has the DNA TGCGCCAGCAGCTATTCTAGTGAATCCAGGAATGAGCAGTTCTTC.

The chain employs TRBV5-6 and TRBJ2-7; 8 bases match TRBD1. Germline-derived CDR1 and CDR2 are SGHDT and YYEEEE. The CDR3 runs 16 residues. V lost 0 bases and J lost 5; bases outside the gene matches: 10. The CDR3 nucleotides read TGTGCCAGCAGCTTGGCGGGGGACAGGCTCCCTGACGAGCAGTACTTC. This sequence encodes CASSLAGDRLPDEQYF.

This clone was seen just once. The rearrangement joins TRBV27 to TRBJ2-3; 13 bases map to TRBD2. Germline values: CDR1 MNHEY, CDR2 SMNVEV (reference sequence). CDR3 length equals 18 residues. V lost 6 bases and J lost 0; bases outside the gene matches: 9. In DNA form, the CDR3 reads TGTGCCAGCAGCCCCGGACTAGCGGGAGCCTCTAGCACAGATACGCAGTATTTT. It codes for CASSPGLAGASSTDTQYF.

As concerns this clone: The sample carries other DNA sequences with the same CDR3. V and J are TRBV2 and TRBJ2-7; D remains ambiguous. CDR1 and CDR2 from the germline V gene are SNHLY and FYNNEI. The CDR3 contains 14 residues. The V end was cut by 1 base, the J end by 9 bases, with 16 bases between. CDR3 nucleotides: TGTGCCAGCAGTGAAGACCGACTCCCCGCCGGGCAGTACTTC. Translation gives CASSEDRLPAGQYF.

This chain connects TRBV11-2 to TRBJ1-3; no clear D. The germline V gene has CDR1 SGHAT and CDR2 FQNNGV. Trimming stripped 5 bases from V and 0 bases from J, with 14 bases between. CDR3 length: 16 amino acids. For the CDR3, the DNA is TGTGCCAGCAGCCCGGCCGCCGGAAACTCTGGAAACACCATATATTTT. Amino acid sequence: CASSPAAGNSGNTIYF. Complete variable domain (other parts from reference TRBV11-2 and TRBJ1-3): EAGVAQSPRYKIIEKRQSVAFWCNPISGHATLYWYQQILGQGPKLLIQFQNNGVVDDSQLPKDRFSAERLKGVDSTLKIQPAKLEDSAVYLCASSPAAGNSGNTIYFGEGSWLTVV.

The rearrangement joins TRBV2 to TRBJ2-6; D is perhaps TRBD1 (5 bases). Germline CDR1 SNHLY, CDR2 FYNNEI. There are 14 residues in the CDR3. V was pared by 7 bases and J by 3 bases, with 10 bases between. The DNA of the CDR3 is TGTGCCAGCAACCAGGGTGATGGGGCCAACGTCCTGACTTTC. Translation gives CASNQGDGANVLTF.